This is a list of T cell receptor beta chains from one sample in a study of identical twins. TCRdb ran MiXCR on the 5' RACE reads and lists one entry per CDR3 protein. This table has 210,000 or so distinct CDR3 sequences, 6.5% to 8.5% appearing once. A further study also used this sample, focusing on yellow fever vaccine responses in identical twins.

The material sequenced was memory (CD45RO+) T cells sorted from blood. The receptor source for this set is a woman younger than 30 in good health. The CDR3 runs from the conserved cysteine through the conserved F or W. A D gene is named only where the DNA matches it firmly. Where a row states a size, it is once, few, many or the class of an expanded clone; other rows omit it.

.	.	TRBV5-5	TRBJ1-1	CASRTTSKAFF	TGTGCCAGCAGGACGACCTCCAAGGCTTTCTTT
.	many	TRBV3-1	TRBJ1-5	CASSQDRFQPQHF	TGTGCCAGCAGCCAAGATCGGTTCCAGCCCCAGCATTTT
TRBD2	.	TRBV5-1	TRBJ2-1	CASSLTPRLAGVLVGNEQFF	TGCGCCAGCAGCTTGACCCCAAGGCTAGCGGGGGTTTTAGTGGGCAATGAGCAGTTCTTC
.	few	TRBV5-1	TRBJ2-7	CARGMGRPALPYEQYF	TGCGCCAGGGGGATGGGAAGACCGGCATTACCCTACGAGCAGTACTTC
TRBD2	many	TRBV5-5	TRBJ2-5	CASSALLAGAQETQYF	TGTGCCAGCAGCGCCCTCCTAGCGGGGGCCCAAGAGACCCAGTACTTC
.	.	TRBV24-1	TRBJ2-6	CATSDWTESSGANVLTF	TGTGCCACCAGTGACTGGACTGAAAGCTCTGGGGCCAACGTCCTGACTTTC
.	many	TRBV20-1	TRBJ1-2	CSARDPRQTNYGYTF	TGCAGTGCTAGAGATCCCCGCCAGACTAACTATGGCTACACCTTC
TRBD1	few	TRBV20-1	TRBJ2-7	CSARVRTGDTYEQYF	TGCAGTGCTAGAGTCAGGACAGGGGATACCTACGAGCAGTACTTC
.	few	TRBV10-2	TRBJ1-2	CASSESWRAYGYTF	TGCGCCAGCAGTGAGTCGTGGAGGGCTTATGGCTACACCTTC
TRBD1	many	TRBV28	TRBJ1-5	CASSSRDRGRQPQHF	TGTGCCAGCAGTTCTCGGGACAGGGGGCGGCAGCCCCAGCATTTT
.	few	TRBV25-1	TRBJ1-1	CASSVLAEAFF	TGTGCCAGCAGTGTCCTAGCTGAAGCTTTCTTT
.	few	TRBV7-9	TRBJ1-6	CASSPSLNSPLHF	TGTGCCAGCAGCCCTAGCTTAAATTCACCCCTCCACTTT
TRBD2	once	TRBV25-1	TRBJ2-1	CASSGLAGDTKGDEQFF	TGTGCCAGCAGTGGATTGGCGGGAGATACAAAAGGGGATGAGCAGTTCTTC
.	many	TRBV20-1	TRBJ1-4	CSARDANSEKLFF	TGCAGTGCTAGAGATGCGAATTCCGAAAAACTGTTTTTT
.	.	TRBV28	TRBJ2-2	CASSALFGELFF	TGTGCCAGCAGTGCCCTATTTGGGGAGCTGTTTTTT
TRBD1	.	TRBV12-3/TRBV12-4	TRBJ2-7	CASSTAPGQGAPGSEQYF	TGTGCCAGCAGTACTGCACCGGGACAGGGGGCCCCGGGGAGCGAGCAGTACTTC
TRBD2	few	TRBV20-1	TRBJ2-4	CSARGGLAGKNIQYF	TGCAGTGCTAGGGGGGGACTAGCGGGGAAAAACATTCAGTACTTC
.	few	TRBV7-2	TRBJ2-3	CASSLEGFGVFF	TGTGCCAGCAGCTTAGAAGGGTTTGGGGTTTTTTTT
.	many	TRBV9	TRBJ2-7	CASSASPIVYEQYF	TGTGCCAGCAGCGCCTCCCCAATAGTTTACGAGCAGTACTTC
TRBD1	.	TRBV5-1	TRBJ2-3	CASRSPGQGALTTDTQYF	TGCGCCAGCAGAAGCCCGGGACAGGGGGCCCTGACCACAGATACGCAGTATTTT
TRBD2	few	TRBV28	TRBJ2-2	CASSSLGGLAGPPGELFF	TGTGCCAGCAGTTCCCTAGGGGGACTAGCGGGGCCCCCCGGGGAGCTGTTTTTT
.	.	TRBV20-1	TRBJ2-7	CSASGTENYEQYF	TGCAGTGCTAGTGGCACGGAAAATTACGAGCAGTACTTC
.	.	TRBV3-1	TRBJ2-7	CASSQIRGEQYF	TGTGCCAGCAGCCAGATTAGGGGGGAGCAGTACTTC
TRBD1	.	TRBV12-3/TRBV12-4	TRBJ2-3	CASTLPQGATDTQYF	TGTGCCAGCACCCTTCCACAGGGGGCCACAGATACGCAGTATTTT
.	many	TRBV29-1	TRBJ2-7	CSAGSGSHYEQYF	TGCAGCGCCGGGTCCGGATCTCACTACGAGCAGTACTTC
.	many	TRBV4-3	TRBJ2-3	CASSQDQGTDTQYF	TGCGCCAGCAGCCAAGATCAGGGCACAGATACGCAGTATTTT
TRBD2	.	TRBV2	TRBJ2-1	CASSERASGYNEQFF	TGTGCCAGCAGTGAAAGGGCTAGCGGGTACAATGAGCAGTTCTTC
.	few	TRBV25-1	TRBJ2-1	CASSDLANEQFF	TGTGCCAGCAGTGATCTGGCGAATGAGCAGTTCTTC
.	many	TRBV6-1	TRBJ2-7	CASSVNRAYEQYF	TGTGCCAGCAGTGTTAACCGCGCCTACGAGCAGTACTTC
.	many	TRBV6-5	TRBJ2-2	CASSYRAGTMSNTGELFF	TGTGCCAGCAGTTACCGGGCTGGCACTATGTCGAACACCGGGGAGCTGTTTTTT
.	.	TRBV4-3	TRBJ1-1	CASSQRTVMNTEAFF	TGCGCCAGCAGCCAACGGACAGTTATGAACACTGAAGCTTTCTTT
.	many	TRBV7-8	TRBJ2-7	CASSPSSGQLYEQYF	TGTGCCAGCAGCCCTAGTAGCGGCCAATTATACGAGCAGTACTTC
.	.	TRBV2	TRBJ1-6	CASSEEYFLHF	TGTGCCAGCAGTGAGGAGTACTTCCTCCACTTT
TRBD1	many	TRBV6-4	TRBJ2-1	CASSSSEGQGYNEQFF	TGTGCCAGCAGTTCGTCCGAGGGACAGGGGTACAATGAGCAGTTCTTC
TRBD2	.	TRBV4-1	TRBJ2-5	CASSQDAGGQTQYF	TGCGCCAGCAGCCAAGATGCGGGAGGCCAGACCCAGTACTTC
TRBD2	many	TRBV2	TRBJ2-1	CASRGLAGVVNEQFF	TGTGCCAGCAGGGGACTAGCGGGAGTTGTCAATGAGCAGTTCTTC
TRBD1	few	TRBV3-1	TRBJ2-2	CASSPAGQEAPYFGELFF	TGTGCCAGCAGCCCCGCGGGACAGGAGGCCCCTTATTTCGGGGAGCTGTTTTTT
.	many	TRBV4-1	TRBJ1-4	CASSQVQGGNEKLFF	TGCGCCAGCAGCCAAGTACAAGGCGGAAATGAAAAACTGTTTTTT
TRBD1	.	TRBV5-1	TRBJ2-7	CASSSWTGADEQYF	TGCGCCAGCAGCTCCTGGACAGGGGCTGACGAGCAGTACTTC
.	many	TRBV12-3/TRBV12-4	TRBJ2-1	CASAGLALNEQFF	TGTGCCAGCGCGGGGTTGGCCCTAAATGAGCAGTTCTTC
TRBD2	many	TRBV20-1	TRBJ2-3	CSARGYGGDTDTQYF	TGCAGTGCTAGAGGGTACGGGGGGGACACAGATACGCAGTATTTT
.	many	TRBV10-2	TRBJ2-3	CASSAIDTQYF	TGCGCCAGCAGTGCGATTGATACGCAGTATTTT
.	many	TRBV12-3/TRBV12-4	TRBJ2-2	CASSLQQGTGELFF	TGTGCCAGCAGCCTTCAGCAGGGAACCGGGGAGCTGTTTTTT
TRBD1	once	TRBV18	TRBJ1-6	CASSPTTGENSPLHF	TGTGCCAGCTCACCGACGACAGGGGAAAATTCACCCCTCCACTTT
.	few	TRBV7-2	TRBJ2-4	CASSSQREAKNIQYF	TGTGCCAGCAGCTCCCAACGAGAGGCCAAAAACATTCAGTACTTC
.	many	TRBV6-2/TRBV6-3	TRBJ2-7	CASSPLYEQYF	TGTGCCAGCAGCCCCCTCTACGAGCAGTACTTC
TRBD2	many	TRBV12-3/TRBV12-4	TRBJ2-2	CASSLQRDHTGELFF	TGTGCCAGCAGTCTCCAGCGGGATCACACCGGGGAGCTGTTTTTT
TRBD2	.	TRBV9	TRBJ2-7	CASSVRTSREQYF	TGTGCCAGCAGCGTCCGGACTAGCCGGGAGCAGTACTTC
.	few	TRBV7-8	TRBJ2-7	CASSLLSVGEQYF	TGTGCCAGCAGCTTACTGTCCGTAGGCGAGCAGTACTTC
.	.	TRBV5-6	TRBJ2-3	CASSLRSTGGDTQYF	TGTGCCAGCAGCTTGAGGAGCACCGGGGGAGATACGCAGTATTTT
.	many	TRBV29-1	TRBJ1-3	CSVGLGHSGNTIYF	TGCAGCGTTGGGTTGGGGCACTCTGGAAACACCATATATTTT
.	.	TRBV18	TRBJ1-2	CASSQIGLLQGGYTF	TGTGCCAGCTCACAAATAGGACTTCTGCAGGGTGGCTACACCTTC
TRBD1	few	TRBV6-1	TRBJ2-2	CASSRRTGGPSGELFF	TGTGCCAGCAGTCGCCGGACAGGGGGACCCTCCGGGGAGCTGTTTTTT